Listed below are T cell receptor beta chains from one sample, sequenced in a study of blood T cell repertoires in COVID-19. Profiling relied on immunoSEQ multiplex PCR, and the TCRdb table lists in-frame clones only, not all of them. The repertoire consists of about 200,000 clones, with more than 70% occurring once and the leading ten covering 7.4%. Sequenced input: PBMCs or T cells enriched from blood (not recorded which). The receptor set was obtained from a woman in her forties with acute COVID-19. Each CDR3 is given with its conserved first and last residue. D genes are given only for firm matches. Expanded clones are given a class, and other clones once, few, many or no size at all.

clone_size j_call d_call v_call cdr3_aa cdr3_nt
. TRBJ1-1 . TRBV7-9 CASRMRVTEAFF TGTGCCAGCCGGATGAGGGTCACTGAAGCTTTCTTT
once TRBJ1-1 . TRBV5-1 CASSQVRGEAFF TGCGCCAGCAGCCAGGTGCGGGGTGAAGCTTTCTTT
. TRBJ1-4 . TRBV28 CASGTRRAEKLFF TGTGCCAGCGGCACCCGGAGGGCGGAAAAACTGTTTTTT
. TRBJ2-6 TRBD2 TRBV7-2 CASAFRGGAGANVLTF TGTGCCAGCGCCTTCCGGGGGGGCGCTGGGGCCAACGTCCTGACTTTC
. TRBJ2-1 TRBD2 TRBV19 CASSPGTSGSLYEQFF TGTGCCAGTAGTCCCGGGACTAGCGGGAGTCTTTATGAGCAGTTCTTC
. TRBJ2-3 TRBD1 TRBV7-6 CASSLGQGAVDTQYF TGTGCCAGCAGCTTAGGGCAGGGGGCAGTAGATACGCAGTATTTT
. TRBJ2-6 . TRBV30 CAWSRSGQGWFTGANVLTF TGTGCCTGGAGTAGGTCAGGGCAGGGGTGGTTTACTGGGGCCAACGTCCTGACTTTC
. TRBJ2-3 . TRBV6-6 CAILHPQTPDTQYF TGTGCCATCCTTCACCCCCAGACACCAGATACGCAGTATTTT
. TRBJ1-5 . TRBV4-1 CASSQVGRNQPQHF TGCGCCAGCAGCCAAGTTGGCAGGAATCAGCCCCAGCATTTT
. TRBJ1-4 . TRBV6-4 CASSESAGTNEKLFF TGTGCCAGCAGTGAATCGGCAGGAACTAATGAAAAACTGTTTTTT
few TRBJ2-1 TRBD2 TRBV6-2/TRBV6-3 CASSPGLAGVGEQFF TGTGCCAGCAGCCCGGGACTAGCGGGAGTGGGTGAGCAGTTCTTC
. TRBJ2-3 TRBD2 TRBV29-1 CSGREDTQYF TGCAGCGGGCGGGAGGATACGCAGTATTTT
. TRBJ1-1 . TRBV29-1 CSVEGGFGAFF TGCAGCGTTGAGGGGGGGTTCGGCGCTTTCTTT
. TRBJ1-5 . TRBV7-2 CASSLTGEAQPQHF TGTGCCAGCAGCTTAACGGGGGAGGCTCAGCCCCAGCATTTT
. TRBJ1-1 . TRBV6-4 CASSPGEWYTEAFF TGTGCCAGCAGTCCGGGGGAATGGTACACTGAAGCTTTCTTT
. TRBJ1-6 . TRBV25-1 CASSESGQGRRSPLHF TGTGCCAGCAGTGAATCAGGGCAGGGGCGGCGGTCACCCCTCCACTTT
. TRBJ1-5 . TRBV6-4 CASRPTISSNQPQHF TGTGCCAGCAGGCCGACCATTAGCAGCAATCAGCCCCAGCATTTT
. TRBJ2-1 . TRBV12-3/TRBV12-4 CARTPSPYNEQFF TGTGCCAGGACTCCTTCGCCCTACAATGAGCAGTTCTTC
few TRBJ2-5 TRBD2 TRBV27 CASSSTWTRASGLYQETQYF TGTGCCAGCAGTTCCACCTGGACCCGGGCTAGCGGATTGTACCAAGAGACCCAGTACTTC
. TRBJ1-2 . TRBV3-1/TRBV3-2 CASSQDPVEHGYTF TGTGCCAGCAGCCAAGATCCCGTCGAGCACGGCTACACCTTC
few TRBJ2-3 TRBD1 TRBV5-6 CASSWTGDTDTQYF TGTGCCAGCAGCTGGACAGGGGACACAGATACGCAGTATTTT
. TRBJ2-3 . TRBV5-1 CASSLIGGFSTDTQYF TGCGCCAGCAGCTTGATAGGGGGTTTTAGCACAGATACGCAGTATTTT
. TRBJ1-1 . TRBV6-5 CASTLNLLGDTEAFF TGTGCCAGCACTCTTAACTTATTGGGAGACACTGAAGCTTTCTTT
few TRBJ2-1 . TRBV27 CASSLGKRASYNEQFF TGTGCCAGCAGTTTAGGAAAGCGTGCCTCCTACAATGAGCAGTTCTTC
. TRBJ2-3 . TRBV9 CASSSRGQGTDTQYF TGTGCCAGCAGCTCCAGGGGACAAGGCACAGATACGCAGTATTTT
. TRBJ2-5 . TRBV29-1 CSAEPFQETQYF TGCAGCGCAGAGCCCTTCCAAGAGACCCAGTACTTC
few TRBJ1-3 TRBD1 TRBV7-2 CASSFTGENGNTIYF TGTGCCAGCAGCTTTACAGGGGAAAACGGAAACACCATATATTTT
. TRBJ1-5 . TRBV6-1 CASSDATGFGSNQPQHF TGTGCCAGCAGTGACGCTACAGGGTTCGGGAGCAATCAGCCCCAGCATTTT
. TRBJ2-2 . TRBV6-1 CASSEAVRGWNTGELFF TGTGCCAGCAGTGAAGCGGTTAGGGGGTGGAACACCGGGGAGCTGTTTTTT
few TRBJ1-2 TRBD1 TRBV7-3 CASSLSSPGTGYGYTF TGTGCCAGCAGCTTAAGCAGTCCCGGGACAGGGTATGGCTACACCTTC
. TRBJ1-4 TRBD1 TRBV7-8 CASSPGQARGEKLFF TGTGCCAGCAGCCCGGGACAGGCTCGGGGTGAAAAACTGTTTTTT
. TRBJ1-1 . TRBV10-3 CASIQEGNTEAFF TGTGCCTCCATACAGGAGGGGAACACTGAAGCTTTCTTT
few TRBJ1-2 . TRBV28 CASSLLVGAGYGYTF TGTGCCAGCAGTTTACTCGTGGGGGCGGGTTATGGCTACACCTTC
. TRBJ2-5 . TRBV14 CASSPRGGETQYF TGTGCCAGCAGCCCTAGAGGAGGAGAGACCCAGTACTTC
. TRBJ2-7 . TRBV27 CASSSANYEQYF TGTGCCAGCAGTTCCGCGAACTACGAGCAGTACTTC
. TRBJ2-7 TRBD1 TRBV5-5 CASSQSRARGYEQYF TGTGCCAGCAGCCAGAGTCGTGCCAGGGGGTACGAGCAGTACTTC
. TRBJ2-2 . TRBV4-3 CASSQQTGWANTGELFF TGCGCCAGCAGCCAACAAACAGGGTGGGCGAACACCGGGGAGCTGTTTTTT
few TRBJ2-5 . TRBV4-3 CASSQDTGKETQYF TGCGCCAGCAGCCAAGATACAGGGAAAGAGACCCAGTACTTC
. TRBJ2-1 . TRBV7-6 CASSLGDEQFF TGTGCCAGCAGCTTAGGCGATGAGCAGTTCTTC
once TRBJ2-7 TRBD1 TRBV10-1 CASSGNPGTGGLYEQYF TGCGCCAGCAGTGGAAATCCCGGGACAGGGGGCCTCTACGAGCAGTACTTC
. TRBJ1-1 . TRBV29-1 CSVLRGRNTEAFF TGCAGCGTTCTCAGGGGTCGGAACACTGAAGCTTTCTTT